This entry is about one TCR beta chain. Germline assignment: CDR1 MGHRA and CDR2 YSYEKL. V trimming: 1 base; J trimming: 7 bases; junction bases outside the gene matches: 3. The CDR3 is made up of 13 amino acids. The entry originates in a study of cytotoxic CD8 clonotypes in ibrutinib-treated CLL. The table came from immunoSEQ multiplex PCR; TCRdb's copy has only in-frame clones and leaves some out. The sample contains 300,000 or so clones, 60% to 80% of which appear only once. PBMCs that had been cryopreserved were the source of 2 to 2.5 micrograms of genomic DNA for TCR beta libraries. The material was PBMCs, obtained after 36 months of ibrutinib treatment. The chain links TRBV4-1 to TRBJ1-2; 7 bases are shared with TRBD1. The source of this sequence is a human donor with chronic lymphocytic leukemia. CDR3 in DNA: TGCGCCAGCAGCCAAGGGGGACAGAGTGGCTACACCTTC. This sequence encodes CASSQGGQSGYTF.